These T cell receptor beta chains were read from a single sample in a study of Ad26.COV2.S vaccination and SARS-CoV-2 variants. This table comes from immunoSEQ multiplex PCR, and its TCRdb copy is limited to in-frame clones, with some not included. The sample consists of about 390,000 clones, approximately 92% of them appearing once. This specimen was peripheral blood, taken in a trial of Ad26.COV2.S vaccine versus placebo. These receptors all come from a person aged 18-65 years who received the Ad26.COV2.S COVID-19 vaccine or a placebo. The CDR3 runs from the conserved cysteine through the conserved F or W. D genes are given only for firm matches. Clone size is not always given. Where it is, it says once, few, many or a class for expanded clones.

V,J,size,D,DNA,CDR3
TRBV14,TRBJ2-5,once,-,TGTGCCAGCAGCCAACTAGATGGGGCGGAGACCCAGTACTTC,CASSQLDGAETQYF
TRBV7-9,TRBJ1-2,-,-,TGTGCCAGCAGCTTAAGTGTCAGGACAGCCTATGGCTACACCTTC,CASSLSVRTAYGYTF
TRBV11-2,TRBJ2-3,-,TRBD2,TGTGCCAGCAGCCTACGCCCCACTAGCGGGGAAGGGAATACGCAGTATTTT,CASSLRPTSGEGNTQYF
TRBV4-1,TRBJ1-3,-,TRBD1,TGCGCCAGCAGCCAAGATAGACAGGGGGCGAGGGTTGGAAACACCATATATTTT,CASSQDRQGARVGNTIYF
TRBV5-4,TRBJ1-1,-,-,TGTGCCAGCAGCTTGTTAGCCTGGGGCACTGAAGCTTTCTTT,CASSLLAWGTEAFF
TRBV6-2/TRBV6-3,TRBJ2-5,-,-,TGTGCCAGCAGTTACCAAGAGTACCAAGAGACCCAGTACTTC,CASSYQEYQETQYF
TRBV21-1,TRBJ1-2,-,-,TGTGCCAGCAGCCCAGAACCGGCAGGGGACGTCTATGGCTACACCTTC,CASSPEPAGDVYGYTF
TRBV2,TRBJ1-2,-,-,TGTGCCAGCAGTGAAAGGACAGCTTATGGCTACACCTTC,CASSERTAYGYTF
TRBV12-2,TRBJ1-6,-,-,TGTGCAAGTCGCTGGACGGGACAGCCGAATTCACCCCTCCACTTT,CASRWTGQPNSPLHF
TRBV7-2,TRBJ2-7,-,TRBD1,TGTGCCAGCAGCTTAGTCGGGACAGGGGCCCACGAGCAGTACTTC,CASSLVGTGAHEQYF
TRBV30,TRBJ1-1,-,-,TGTGCCTGGAGTCGGACGGACGTGAGGGGAACTGAAGCTTTCTTT,CAWSRTDVRGTEAFF
TRBV6-5,TRBJ1-1,-,-,TGTGCCAGCACCCCGCCAGGCAGTTTGAACACTGAAGCTTTCTTT,CASTPPGSLNTEAFF
TRBV7-2,TRBJ1-6,-,TRBD1,TGTGCCAGCAGCTTAGATTTCAGGGGGGCTTCGTCCCTCCACTTT,CASSLDFRGASSLHF
TRBV7-2,TRBJ2-7,-,TRBD1,TGTGCCAGCAGTTCAAGGACAGGGTTGTACGAGCAGTACTTC,CASSSRTGLYEQYF
TRBV9,TRBJ2-1,-,TRBD1,TGTGCCAGCAGCGGACGCCCCGTACAGGGGGAGCAGTTCTTC,CASSGRPVQGEQFF
TRBV10-1,TRBJ2-3,-,TRBD2,TGCGCCAGCAGTAATGGACTAGCGGCTATTACAGATACGCAGTATTTT,CASSNGLAAITDTQYF
TRBV28,TRBJ2-6,-,-,TGTGCCAGCAGTTTGACGGCGTCTGGGGCCAACGTCCTGACTTTC,CASSLTASGANVLTF
TRBV20-1,TRBJ2-2,-,TRBD1,TGCAGTGCTAACAGGGGCGGGGAGCTGTTTTTT,CSANRGGELFF
TRBV5-5,TRBJ2-7,once,-,TGTGCCAGCAGCTTAAGTCCGGGGAGCTCCTACGAGCAGTACTTC,CASSLSPGSSYEQYF
TRBV28,TRBJ1-4,once,-,TGTGCCAGCGCGGAAGATTGGGGGGCCCGAAAAAAACTGTTTTTT,CASAEDWGARKKLFF
TRBV6-5,TRBJ2-5,once,-,TGTGCCAGCAGTTACTCGAAGGGAGAGACCCAGTACTTC,CASSYSKGETQYF
TRBV27,TRBJ1-1,-,TRBD1,TGTGCCAGCAGTCCCGGGACAGGGCTACCAGCTTTCTTT,CASSPGTGLPAFF